This T cell receptor beta chain is drawn from a study of identical twins. Study-wide points: Insertions ran lower in abundant cord blood beta clonotypes, though not in memory repertoires. Models underestimated out-of-frame TCR alpha sharing in monozygotic twins. Interpretation of the results relied on cross-sectional statistical analysis and not on following the same donors.

The J segment lost 0 bases and the V segment lost 1 base, leaving 8 bases of the junction unmatched. Germline V lookup: CDR1 SGHDT, CDR2 YYEEEE. The CDR3 consists of 17 residues. TCRdb re-called the 5' RACE reads through MiXCR, storing one row per CDR3 protein. The profile shows under 900,000 distinct CDR3 sequences, around 12% of them singletons. Only a few counts were recorded for this clonotype. Antigen: not known. The data also belong to a second study, concerning yellow fever vaccine responses in identical twins. As that report states: Twins' T cell vaccine responses reportedly looked partly convergent, partly personalized.

This chain connects TRBV5-6 to TRBJ2-7; 9 positions match TRBD2. The receptor was isolated from a young woman in good health. Sequencing was carried out using PBMCs. In DNA, the CDR3 is TGTGCCAGCAGCTTGAGTCGAAGCGGGAGGAGCTCCTACGAGCAGTACTTC. Translating it yields CASSLSRSGRSSYEQYF.